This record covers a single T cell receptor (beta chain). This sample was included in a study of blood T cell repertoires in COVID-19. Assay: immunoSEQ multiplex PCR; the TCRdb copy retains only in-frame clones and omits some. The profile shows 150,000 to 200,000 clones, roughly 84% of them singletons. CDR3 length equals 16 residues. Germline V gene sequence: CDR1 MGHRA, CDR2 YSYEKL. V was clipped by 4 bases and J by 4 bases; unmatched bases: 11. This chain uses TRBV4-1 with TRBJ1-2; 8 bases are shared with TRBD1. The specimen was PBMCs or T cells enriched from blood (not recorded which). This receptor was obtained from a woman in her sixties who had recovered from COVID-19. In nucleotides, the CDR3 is TGCGCCAGCAGCCGACTTCCAGGGGGCGCAGGCTATGGCTACACCTTC. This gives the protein CASSRLPGGAGYGYTF.